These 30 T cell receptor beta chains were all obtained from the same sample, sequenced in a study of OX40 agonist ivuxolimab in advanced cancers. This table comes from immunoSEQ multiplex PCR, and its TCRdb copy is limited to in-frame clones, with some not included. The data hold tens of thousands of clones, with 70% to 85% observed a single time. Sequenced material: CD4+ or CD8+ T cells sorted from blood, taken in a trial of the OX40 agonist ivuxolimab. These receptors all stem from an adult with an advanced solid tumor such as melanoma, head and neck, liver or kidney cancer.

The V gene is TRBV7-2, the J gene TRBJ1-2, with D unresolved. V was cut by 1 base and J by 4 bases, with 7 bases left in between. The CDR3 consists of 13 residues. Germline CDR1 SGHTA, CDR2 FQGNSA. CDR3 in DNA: TGTGCCAGCAGCTTAGATCAGTTCTATGGCTACACCTTC. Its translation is CASSLDQFYGYTF.

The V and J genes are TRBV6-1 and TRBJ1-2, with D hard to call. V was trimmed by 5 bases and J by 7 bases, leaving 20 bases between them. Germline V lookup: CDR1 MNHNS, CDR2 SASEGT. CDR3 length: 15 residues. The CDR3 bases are TGTGCCAGCAGTCCCGCCATTGCGGGTCGTAGTGGCTACACCTTC. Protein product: CASSPAIAGRSGYTF.

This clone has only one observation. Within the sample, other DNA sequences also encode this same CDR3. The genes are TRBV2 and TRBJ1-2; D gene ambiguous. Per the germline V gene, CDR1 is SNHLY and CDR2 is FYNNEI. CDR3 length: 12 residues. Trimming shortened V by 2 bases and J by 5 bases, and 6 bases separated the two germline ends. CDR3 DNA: TGTGCCAGCAGTGAATCCGCGTATGGCTACACCTTC. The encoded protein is CASSESAYGYTF.

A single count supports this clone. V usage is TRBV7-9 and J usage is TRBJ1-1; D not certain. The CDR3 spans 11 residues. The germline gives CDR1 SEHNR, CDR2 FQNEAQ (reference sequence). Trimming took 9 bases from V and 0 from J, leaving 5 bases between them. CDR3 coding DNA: TGTGCCAGTAACATGAACACTGAAGCTTTCTTT. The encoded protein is CASNMNTEAFF.

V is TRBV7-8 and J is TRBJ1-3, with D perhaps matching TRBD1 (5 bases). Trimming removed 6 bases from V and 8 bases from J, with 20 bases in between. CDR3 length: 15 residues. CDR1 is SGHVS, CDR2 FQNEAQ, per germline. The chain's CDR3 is CASRLAGGPADTIYF. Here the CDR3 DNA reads TGTGCCAGCAGGCTGGCCGGGGGTCCTGCGGACACCATATATTTT.

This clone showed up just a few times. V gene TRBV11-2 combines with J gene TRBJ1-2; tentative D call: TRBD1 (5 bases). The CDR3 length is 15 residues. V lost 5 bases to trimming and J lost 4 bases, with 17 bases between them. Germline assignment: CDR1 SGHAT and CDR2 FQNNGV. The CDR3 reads CASSQIKQGGYGYTF. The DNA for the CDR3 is TGTGCCAGCAGCCAAATAAAGCAGGGTGGCTATGGCTACACCTTC.

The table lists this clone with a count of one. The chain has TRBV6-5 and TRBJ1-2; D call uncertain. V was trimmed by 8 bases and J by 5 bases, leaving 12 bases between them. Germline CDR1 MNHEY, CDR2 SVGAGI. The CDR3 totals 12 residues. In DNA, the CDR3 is TGTGCCAGCGGAACGTTGGGTTATGGCTACACCTTC. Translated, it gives CASGTLGYGYTF.

CDR3 amino acids: CAISALGTSGGSGDTQYF. Here the CDR3 DNA reads TGTGCCATCAGTGCGCTAGGGACTAGCGGGGGCTCGGGAGATACGCAGTATTTT. The V gene is TRBV10-3, the J gene TRBJ2-3; 14 nucleotides align to TRBD2. CDR3 length: 18 residues. The V segment lost 4 bases and the J segment 5 bases; nucleotides outside the gene matches: 11. CDR1 and CDR2 from the germline V gene are ENHRY and SYGVKD.

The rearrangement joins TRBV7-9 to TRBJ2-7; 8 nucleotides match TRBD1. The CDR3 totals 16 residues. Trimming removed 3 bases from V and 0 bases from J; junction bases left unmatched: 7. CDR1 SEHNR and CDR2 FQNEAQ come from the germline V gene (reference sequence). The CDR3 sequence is CASSFPGQVRSYEQYF. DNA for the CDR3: TGTGCCAGCAGCTTCCCGGGACAGGTCCGCTCCTACGAGCAGTACTTC.

CDR3 sequence (DNA): TGTGCCAGCAGCTTGGGGGACAGGGTTTTCCAAGAGACCCAGTACTTC. Its protein is CASSLGDRVFQETQYF. J is TRBJ2-5 and V is TRBV5-6, with TRBD1 matching over 9 bases. There are 16 residues in the CDR3. V dropped 0 bases and J dropped 1; count of bases not matched to a gene: 4. The germline V gene has CDR1 SGHDT and CDR2 YYEEEE.

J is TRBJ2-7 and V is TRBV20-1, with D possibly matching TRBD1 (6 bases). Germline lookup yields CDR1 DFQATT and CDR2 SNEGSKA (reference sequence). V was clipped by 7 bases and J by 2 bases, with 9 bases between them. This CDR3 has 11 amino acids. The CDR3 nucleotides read TGCAGTGTGGACAGAACCTACGAGCAGTACTTC. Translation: CSVDRTYEQYF.

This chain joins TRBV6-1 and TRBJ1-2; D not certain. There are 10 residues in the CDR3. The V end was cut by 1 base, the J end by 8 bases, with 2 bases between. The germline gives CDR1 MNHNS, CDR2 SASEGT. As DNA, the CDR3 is TGTGCCAGCAGTGAAGAAGGCTACACCTTC. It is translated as CASSEEGYTF.

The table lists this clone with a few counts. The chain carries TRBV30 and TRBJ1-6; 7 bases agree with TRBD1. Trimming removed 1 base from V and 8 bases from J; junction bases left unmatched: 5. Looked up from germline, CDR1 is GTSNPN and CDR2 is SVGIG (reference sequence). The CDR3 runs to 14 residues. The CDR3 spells CAWSGDSPDSPLHF. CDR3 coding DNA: TGTGCCTGGAGTGGGGACAGCCCCGATTCACCCCTCCACTTT.

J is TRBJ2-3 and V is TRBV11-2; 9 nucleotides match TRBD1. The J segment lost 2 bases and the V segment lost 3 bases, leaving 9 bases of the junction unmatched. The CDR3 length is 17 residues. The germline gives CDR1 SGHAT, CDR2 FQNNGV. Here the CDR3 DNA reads TGTGCCAGCAGCTTGGGGACAGGGTTTGGTGCCACAGATACGCAGTATTTT. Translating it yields CASSLGTGFGATDTQYF.

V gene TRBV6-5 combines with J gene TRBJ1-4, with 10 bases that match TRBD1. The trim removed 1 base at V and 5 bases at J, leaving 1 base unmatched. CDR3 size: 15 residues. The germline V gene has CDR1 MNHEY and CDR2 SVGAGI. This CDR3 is CASSYWGQGNEKLFF. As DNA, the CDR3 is TGTGCCAGCAGTTACTGGGGACAGGGGAATGAAAAACTGTTTTTT.

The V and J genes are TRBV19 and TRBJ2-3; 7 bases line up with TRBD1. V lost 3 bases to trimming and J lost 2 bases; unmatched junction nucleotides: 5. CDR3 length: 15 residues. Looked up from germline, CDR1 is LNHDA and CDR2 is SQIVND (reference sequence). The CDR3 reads CASSIGDSYTDTQYF. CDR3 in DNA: TGTGCCAGTAGTATCGGGGACAGTTACACAGATACGCAGTATTTT.

The CDR3 sequence: CASSLTGEANYGYTF. CDR3 in DNA: TGTGCCAGCAGCTTGACAGGGGAGGCTAACTATGGCTACACCTTC. The chain is built from TRBV11-2 and TRBJ1-2, with 8 bases identical to TRBD1. After removal of 3 bases from V and 0 bases from J, the junction contained 3 bases not matched to a gene. The CDR3 is 15 amino acids. Germline V gene sequence: CDR1 SGHAT, CDR2 FQNNGV.

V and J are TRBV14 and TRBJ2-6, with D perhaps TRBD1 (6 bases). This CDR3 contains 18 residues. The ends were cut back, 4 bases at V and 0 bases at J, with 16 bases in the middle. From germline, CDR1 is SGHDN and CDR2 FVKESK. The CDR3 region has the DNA TGTGCCAGCAGCCTTATGGGACATGGGAGCTCTGGGGCCAACGTCCTGACTTTC. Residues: CASSLMGHGSSGANVLTF.

The CDR3 is CASAQQLLSGNTIYF. CDR3 DNA sequence: TGTGCCAGTGCCCAACAGCTCCTCTCTGGAAACACCATATATTTT. The chain carries TRBV6-5 and TRBJ1-3; D uncertain. Germline CDR1 is MNHEY and CDR2 is SVGAGI. V shed 9 bases and J shed 0 bases, with 15 bases lying between them. This CDR3 region has 15 residues.

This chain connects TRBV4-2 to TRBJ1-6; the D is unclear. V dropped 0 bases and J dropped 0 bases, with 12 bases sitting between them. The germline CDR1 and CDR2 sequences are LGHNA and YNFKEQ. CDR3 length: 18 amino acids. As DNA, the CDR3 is TGTGCCAGCAGCCAAGATGGTCCGGAAAGCTCCTATAATTCACCCCTCCACTTT. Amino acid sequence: CASSQDGPESSYNSPLHF.

The CDR3 spells CASSDNKPIGETQYF. CDR3 DNA sequence: TGCGCCAGCAGTGACAACAAACCGATCGGGGAGACCCAGTACTTC. J is TRBJ2-5 and V is TRBV10-1; D is uncertain. This CDR3 spans 15 amino acids. Germline assignment: CDR1 WNHNN and CDR2 SYGVQD (reference sequence). Trimming cost V 3 bases and J 5 bases, with 16 bases left between them.

In nucleotides, the CDR3 is TGCGCCAGCAGCTCCACGGGGGCCCGCGAGACCCAGTACTTC. This sequence encodes CASSSTGARETQYF. J is TRBJ2-5 and V is TRBV5-1; D is tentatively TRBD1 or TRBD2 (6 bases each). The V gene's germline CDR1 is SGHRS and CDR2 YFSETQ. The CDR3 consists of 14 residues. The V end lost 3 bases, the J end lost 5 bases, and 14 bases lay between the germline ends.

CDR3 nucleotides: TGTGCCAGTAGTATAGGCGGGACAGGGTCGTTTGGGGAGACCCAGTACTTC. It codes for CASSIGGTGSFGETQYF. V and J are TRBV19 and TRBJ2-5, with TRBD1 identical over 9 bases. Trimming cost V 1 base and J 5 bases; bases outside gene matches: 11. The germline gives CDR1 LNHDA, CDR2 SQIVND (reference sequence). There are 17 residues in the CDR3. The full variable domain, its missing parts supplied by reference TRBV19 and TRBJ2-5, is DGGITQSPKYLFRKEGQNVTLSCEQNLNHDAMYWYRQDPGQGLRLIYYSQIVNDFQKGDIAEGYSVSREKKESFPLTVTSAQKNPTAFYLCASSIGGTGSFGETQYFGPGTRLLVL.

The CDR3 DNA reads as TGTGCCTGGTCCGGGACTCGGGGGACCCAGTACTTC. Protein product: CAWSGTRGTQYF. The V call is TRBV30, the J call TRBJ2-5; D possibly corresponds to TRBD2 (6 bases). The CDR3 is made up of 12 amino acids. The V end lost 5 bases, the J end lost 7 bases, and 14 bases lay between the germline ends. CDR1 is GTSNPN and CDR2 is SVGIG in the germline V gene (reference sequence).

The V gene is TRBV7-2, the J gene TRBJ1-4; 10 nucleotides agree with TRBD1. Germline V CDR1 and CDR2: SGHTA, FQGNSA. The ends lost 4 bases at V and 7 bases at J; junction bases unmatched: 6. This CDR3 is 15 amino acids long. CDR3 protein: CASSSRTGGIEKLFF. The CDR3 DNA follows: TGTGCCAGCAGCTCGCGGACAGGGGGGATTGAAAAACTGTTTTTT.

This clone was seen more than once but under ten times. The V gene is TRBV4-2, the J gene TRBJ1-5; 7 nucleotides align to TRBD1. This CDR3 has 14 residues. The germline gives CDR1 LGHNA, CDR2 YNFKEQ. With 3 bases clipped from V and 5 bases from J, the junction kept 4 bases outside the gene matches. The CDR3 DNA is TGTGCCAGCAGCCAGACAGGGAGGGATCAGCCCCAGCATTTT. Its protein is CASSQTGRDQPQHF.

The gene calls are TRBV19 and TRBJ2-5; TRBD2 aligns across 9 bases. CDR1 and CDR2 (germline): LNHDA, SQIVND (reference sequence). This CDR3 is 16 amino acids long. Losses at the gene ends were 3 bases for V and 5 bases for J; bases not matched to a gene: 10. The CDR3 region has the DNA TGTGCCAGTAGTATTATGGCTAGCGGGGCGGGTGAGACCCAGTACTTC. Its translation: CASSIMASGAGETQYF.

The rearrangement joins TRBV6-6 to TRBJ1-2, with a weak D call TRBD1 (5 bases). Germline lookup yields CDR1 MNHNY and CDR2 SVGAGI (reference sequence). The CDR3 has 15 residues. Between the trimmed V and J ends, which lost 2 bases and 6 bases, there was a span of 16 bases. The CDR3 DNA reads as TGTGCCAGCAGTTACGCGCGGGGGGGAAGAAATGGCTACACCTTC. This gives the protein CASSYARGGRNGYTF.

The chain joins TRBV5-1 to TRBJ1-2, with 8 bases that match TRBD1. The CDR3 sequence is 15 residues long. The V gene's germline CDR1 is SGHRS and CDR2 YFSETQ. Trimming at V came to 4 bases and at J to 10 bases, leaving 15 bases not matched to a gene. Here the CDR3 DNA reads TGCGCCAGCAGCGAACGAGACAGGGGAGAGGAGTACTACACCTTC. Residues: CASSERDRGEEYYTF. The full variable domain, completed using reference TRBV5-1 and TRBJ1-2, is KAGVTQTPRYLIKTRGQQVTLSCSPISGHRSVSWYQQTPGQGLQFLFEYFSETQRNKGNFPGRFSGRQFSNSRSEMNVSTLELGDSALYLCASSERDRGEEYYTFGSGTRLTVV.

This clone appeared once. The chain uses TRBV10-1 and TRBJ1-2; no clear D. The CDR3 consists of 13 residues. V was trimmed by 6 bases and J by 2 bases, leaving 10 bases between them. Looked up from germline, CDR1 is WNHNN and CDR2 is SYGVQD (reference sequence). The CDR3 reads CASSDNPNYGYTF. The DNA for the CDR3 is TGCGCCAGCAGCGATAACCCGAACTATGGCTACACCTTC.